These 11 T cell receptor beta chains were sequenced from one sample in a study of T cells after yellow fever vaccination. TCRdb processed the 5' RACE reads anew with MiXCR; each CDR3 protein has one entry. The sample holds almost 600,000 distinct CDR3 sequences, roughly 13% seen once. The sequences come from PBMCs, collected on the day of the yellow fever booster vaccination. The receptors shown here come from a man aged 25 to 45 who received the YFV17D yellow fever vaccine.

The chain combines TRBV7-2 with TRBJ2-3, with D hard to call. Germline CDR1 is SGHTA and CDR2 is FQGNSA. The V end was cut by 7 bases, the J end by 6 bases, with 14 bases between. The CDR3 spans 13 residues. The CDR3 nucleotides read TGTGCCAGCAAGCCAGTCCTTCTGGATACGCAGTATTTT. Protein product: CASKPVLLDTQYF.

The chain uses TRBV9 and TRBJ1-5; D gene unclear. This CDR3 comprises 12 residues. Deletions cut 7 bases from V and 3 bases from J, with 8 bases between. Germline values: CDR1 SGDLS, CDR2 YYNGEE. The CDR3 sequence: CASGYLNQPQHF. The CDR3 DNA sequence: TGTGCCAGCGGTTACCTCAATCAGCCCCAGCATTTT.

This clonotype has only a few counts. The gene calls are TRBV5-5 and TRBJ1-1; unclear D gene. CDR3 length: 13 amino acids. Trimming took off 5 bases at V and 5 bases at J, with 13 bases between the two ends. Germline CDR1 SGHKS, CDR2 YYEKEE (reference sequence). DNA of the CDR3: TGTGCCAGCAGAGTTTGGGCGATGACTGAAGCTTTCTTT. Protein product: CASRVWAMTEAFF.

This clonotype appeared a few times. CDR3: CATSRDPTSGSAQFF. The CDR3 DNA sequence: TGTGCCACCAGCAGAGATCCGACTAGCGGGAGTGCGCAGTTCTTC. This rearrangement joins TRBV15 to TRBJ2-1, with 12 bases fitting TRBD2. The CDR3 extends over 15 amino acids. V shed 0 bases and J 12 bases; nucleotides not matched to a gene: 6. The germline V gene encodes CDR1 LNHNV and CDR2 YYDKDF (reference sequence). The entire variable domain, with the rest obtained from reference TRBV15 and TRBJ2-1, is as follows: DAMVIQNPRYQVTQFGKPVTLSCSQTLNHNVMYWYQQKSSQAPKLLFHYYDKDFNNEADTPDNFQSRRPNTSFCFLDIRSPGLGDTAMYLCATSRDPTSGSAQFFGPGTRLTVL.

This clonotype was counted between two and nine times. The chain has TRBV18 and TRBJ2-1; D is perhaps TRBD2 (5 bases). The germline V and J ends were trimmed by 6 bases and 8 bases, with 17 bases remaining between them. The CDR3 spans 14 residues. Germline CDR1 reads KGHSH; CDR2 reads LQKENI. The CDR3 bases are TGTGCCAGCTCTGGGCGGAGCGGTGCCGATGAGCAGTTCTTC. Amino acid sequence: CASSGRSGADEQFF.

This clonotype was seen many times. The rearrangement links TRBV20-1 to TRBJ2-5; 9 bases agree with TRBD2. J gave up 4 bases and V 5 bases, and 11 bases lay outside the gene matches. There are 15 residues in the CDR3. Germline lookup yields CDR1 DFQATT and CDR2 SNEGSKA (reference sequence). CDR3 in amino acids: CSAFRAASGIETQYF. The CDR3 coding sequence is TGCAGTGCTTTCCGAGCCGCTAGCGGGATAGAGACCCAGTACTTC.

The chain's CDR3 is CASSPTQGEVNTEAFF. CDR3 DNA sequence: TGTGCCAGCTCACCAACCCAGGGGGAAGTGAACACTGAAGCTTTCTTT. The V and J genes are TRBV18 and TRBJ1-1, with TRBD1 identical over 7 bases. V was pared by 2 bases and J by 0 bases, with 6 bases of the junction left unmatched. The V gene's germline CDR1 is KGHSH and CDR2 LQKENI. The CDR3 extends over 16 amino acids.

J is TRBJ2-3 and V is TRBV19; D unresolved. V shed 6 bases and J shed 1 base, with 11 bases lying between them. In germline, CDR1 is LNHDA, CDR2 SQIVND (reference sequence). The CDR3 spans 14 residues. The CDR3 loop reads CASSGFRGTDTQYF. Here the CDR3 DNA reads TGTGCCAGTAGCGGTTTCCGGGGCACAGATACGCAGTATTTT.

V and J are TRBV7-9 and TRBJ2-2, with D possibly matching TRBD1 (6 bases). Germline V gives CDR1 SEHNR, CDR2 FQNEAQ (reference sequence). This CDR3 is 15 amino acids long. Trimming removed 10 bases at V and 0 bases at J, with 15 bases between. CDR3 region: CANNKDSANTGELFF. In DNA form, the CDR3 reads TGTGCCAATAACAAGGACAGCGCGAACACCGGGGAGCTGTTTTTT.

This clonotype was counted only a few times. J is TRBJ2-1 and V is TRBV4-3; the match to TRBD2 covers 8 bases. CDR1 is LGHNA and CDR2 is YSLEER in the germline V gene. The CDR3 spans 16 residues. J was trimmed by 3 bases and V by 1 base; bases with no gene match: 5. This CDR3 reads CASSQVISGSYNEQFF. The CDR3 nucleotides are TGCGCCAGCAGCCAAGTAATAAGCGGGAGCTACAATGAGCAGTTCTTC.

The chain links TRBV12-3 or TRBV12-4 to TRBJ2-5; 10 nucleotides match TRBD2. The CDR3 covers 13 residues. V gave up 7 bases and J gave up 5 bases; unmatched junction bases: 4. This CDR3 reads CASTLAGGETQYF. The DNA of the CDR3 is TGTGCCAGCACCTTAGCGGGAGGCGAGACCCAGTACTTC.